This entry lists 17 T cell receptor beta chains sequenced from one sample in a study of blood T cell repertoires in COVID-19. TCRdb's table, derived via immunoSEQ multiplex PCR, lists solely in-frame clones and lacks some. The sample includes under 150,000 clones, around four fifths of them seen just once. The sample taken for sequencing was peripheral blood. The source of these receptors is a man older than 75 with active or convalescent COVID-19.

This clone was counted once. This chain links TRBV5-1 with TRBJ1-2; 12 bases are a match to TRBD1. V dropped 1 base and J dropped 5; count of bases not matched to a gene: 15. CDR3 length: 19 amino acids. Germline assignment: CDR1 SGHRS and CDR2 YFSETQ. The CDR3, as DNA: TGCGCCAGCAGCTTGCCCCGGGACAGGGGGCGCGAGGAAGGGTATGGCTACACCTTC. It specifies CASSLPRDRGREEGYGYTF.

The CDR3 protein is CASSYSRQGALEQYF. The CDR3 DNA is TGTGCCAGCAGTTACTCGAGACAGGGGGCGCTCGAGCAGTACTTC. The gene calls are TRBV6-5 and TRBJ2-7; 10 positions agree with TRBD1. The CDR3 extends over 15 amino acids. Germline V CDR1 and CDR2: MNHEY, SVGAGI. The ends lost 0 bases at V and 6 bases at J; junction bases unmatched: 5.

This clone turned up a few times. The rearrangement joins TRBV7-6 to TRBJ1-4; no reliable D call. Trimming took 0 bases from V and 4 from J, leaving 3 bases between them. This CDR3 is 13 amino acids long. Germline V gene lookup returns CDR1 SGHVS and CDR2 FNYEAQ. The CDR3 nucleotides are TGTGCCAGCAGCTTAGCCATTAATGAAAAACTGTTTTTT. This codes for CASSLAINEKLFF.

This chain links TRBV11-2 with TRBJ2-7; perhaps TRBD1 as D (5 bases). The CDR3 has 15 residues. CDR1 and CDR2 (germline): SGHAT, FQNNGV. V was shortened by 0 bases and J by 8 bases, with 17 bases between the two germline ends. The CDR3 sequence is CASSLDPLAGPQQYF. DNA for the CDR3: TGTGCCAGCAGCTTAGATCCCTTGGCAGGGCCGCAGCAGTACTTC.

V and J are TRBV18 and TRBJ2-2; 7 nucleotides line up with TRBD2. The germline V gene has CDR1 KGHSH and CDR2 LQKENI. This CDR3 has 14 residues. The V and J ends lost 1 base and 6 bases, in that order; junction bases with no gene match: 2. In DNA form, the CDR3 reads TGTGCCAGCTCACCACAGCGGGATGCCGGGGAGCTGTTTTTT. Protein sequence: CASSPQRDAGELFF.

The chain uses TRBV6-2 or TRBV6-3 and TRBJ1-2, with TRBD1 matching 7 bases. Germline V gene sequence: CDR1 MNHEY, CDR2 SVGEGT. V shed 2 bases, J shed 8 bases, and the junction held 11 bases outside the gene matches. The CDR3 extends over 15 amino acids. CDR3 sequence reads: CASSYNPAQGTGYTF. The DNA for the CDR3 is TGTGCCAGCAGTTACAACCCGGCACAGGGGACCGGCTACACCTTC.

V is TRBV6-2 or TRBV6-3 and J is TRBJ2-7; 11 bases are shared with TRBD2. CDR3 length: 15 amino acids. Germline lookup yields CDR1 MNHEY and CDR2 SVGEGT. The trim removed 5 bases at V and 3 bases at J, leaving 6 bases unmatched. The CDR3 loop reads CASSHPSGGRYEQYF. CDR3 coding DNA: TGTGCCAGCAGTCACCCTAGCGGGGGGCGCTACGAGCAGTACTTC.

This chain joins TRBV15 and TRBJ1-5, with D perhaps matching TRBD1 (6 bases). The V gene's germline CDR1 is LNHNV and CDR2 YYDKDF (reference sequence). The CDR3 loop spans 13 amino acids. The germline V and J ends were trimmed by 8 bases and 2 bases, with 10 bases remaining between them. The CDR3 DNA sequence: TGTGCCACCTCGGGGGGGCGCAATCAGCCCCAGCATTTT. It yields the protein CATSGGRNQPQHF.

The chain carries TRBV18 and TRBJ1-1; TRBD1 might be the D (5 bases). In germline, CDR1 is KGHSH, CDR2 LQKENI. The CDR3 spans 13 residues. Between the trimmed V and J ends, which lost 8 bases and 5 bases, there was a span of 15 bases. The DNA of the CDR3 is TGTGCCAGCGAATGGGGCAGGCAGACTGAAGCTTTCTTT. Translation: CASEWGRQTEAFF.

V and J are TRBV6-2 or TRBV6-3 and TRBJ1-2; D is undetermined. This CDR3 has 14 amino acids. The germline gives CDR1 MNHEY, CDR2 SVGEGT. The V gene lost 2 bases and the J gene lost 4 bases, with 11 bases spanning the gap. The CDR3 here is CASSYTGSSYGYTF. The CDR3 nucleotides are TGTGCCAGCAGTTACACGGGGTCATCCTATGGCTACACCTTC.

This clone was seen a single time. This chain connects TRBV18 to TRBJ1-5, with a possible D match to TRBD1 (6 bases). From germline, CDR1 is KGHSH and CDR2 LQKENI. The CDR3 totals 13 residues. V was cut by 5 bases and J by 2 bases, with 7 bases left in between. The CDR3 DNA reads as TGTGCCAGCTCAGGACAGCGCAATCAGCCCCAGCATTTT. Translated, it gives CASSGQRNQPQHF.

The chain joins TRBV7-8 to TRBJ1-2, with a possible D match to TRBD1 (6 bases). The CDR3 contains 13 residues. The germline V gene encodes CDR1 SGHVS and CDR2 FQNEAQ. With 5 bases removed from V and 8 bases from J, the gap between germline ends came to 15 bases. This CDR3 is CASSLDRSGGYTF. The DNA for the CDR3 is TGTGCCAGCAGCCTCGACAGGAGCGGAGGCTACACCTTC.

The chain employs TRBV6-4 and TRBJ2-1; weak D call: TRBD2 (7 bases). CDR1 is MRHNA and CDR2 is SNTAGT in the germline V gene. The CDR3 covers 13 residues. V was clipped by 6 bases and J by 5 bases, with 11 bases between them. The CDR3 region has the DNA TGTGCCAGCAGCCCGGGGGGCCACAATGAGCAGTTCTTC. Amino acid sequence: CASSPGGHNEQFF.

The rearrangement links TRBV5-6 to TRBJ2-7; 10 bases line up with TRBD1. Germline lookup yields CDR1 SGHDT and CDR2 YYEEEE. V trimming: 3 bases; J trimming: 9 bases; junction bases outside the gene matches: 9. This CDR3 comprises 14 residues. Written as DNA, the CDR3 is TGTGCCAGCAGCTCTTGGGACAGGGGAAAGGCGCAGTACTTC. This sequence encodes CASSSWDRGKAQYF. Using reference TRBV5-6 and TRBJ2-7 for the parts outside the CDR3, the full variable domain is DAGVTQSPTHLIKTRGQQVTLRCSPKSGHDTVSWYQQALGQGPQFIFQYYEEEERQRGNFPDRFSGHQFPNYSSELNVNALLLGDSALYLCASSSWDRGKAQYFGPGTRLTVT.

In the case of this clone: An end of the junction differs from the germline gene, which may be a read error. CDR3 amino acids: CASSQEGRRSF. CDR3 DNA sequence: TGCGCCAGCAGCCAAGAGGGCAGGAGGAGCTTC. This chain links TRBV4-1 with TRBJ2-7; perhaps TRBD2 as D (5 bases). Looked up from germline, CDR1 is MGHRA and CDR2 is YSYEKL. This CDR3 region has 11 residues.

The genes are TRBV11-2 and TRBJ1-2; 10 nucleotides align to TRBD1. J lost 5 bases, V lost 1 base, and 7 bases had no gene match. CDR1 is SGHAT and CDR2 is FQNNGV in the germline V gene. CDR3 size: 16 residues. Here the CDR3 DNA reads TGTGCCAGCAGCTTAGCGGGGAGGACAGGGGGATATGGCTACACCTTC. It encodes CASSLAGRTGGYGYTF.

The chain couples TRBV5-1 to TRBJ2-1; 7 bases match TRBD1. Germline lookup yields CDR1 SGHRS and CDR2 YFSETQ. The V and J ends lost 4 bases and 6 bases, in that order; junction bases with no gene match: 7. The CDR3 length is 14 residues. The CDR3 protein is CASSAQGQVNEQFF. As DNA, the CDR3 is TGCGCCAGCAGCGCACAGGGGCAGGTCAATGAGCAGTTCTTC.